These 16 T cell receptor beta chains were sequenced from one sample in a study of vaccination effects on CD4 cells after COVID-19. Their antigens remain unidentified. The repertoire was sequenced with immunoSEQ multiplex PCR; TCRdb's copy has only in-frame clones and lacks some. Here the sample spans 45,000 to 65,000 clones, around 75% being singletons. The ViraFEST assay expanded antigen-specific CD4+ T cells with viral peptide pools before sequencing. The culture ran for approximately nine days before CD4+ T cells were isolated. The specimen comprised CD4+ T cells from PBMCs cultured with HCoV-229E spike peptides, sampled before COVID-19 vaccination. The receptors shown here come from a human donor who received a COVID-19 vaccine.

This rearrangement joins TRBV7-2 to TRBJ1-1; D remains unclear. Trimming left V 0 bases short and J 0 bases short, with 5 bases between. The CDR3 is 14 amino acids. The germline CDR1 and CDR2 sequences are SGHTA and FQGNSA. For the CDR3, the DNA is TGTGCCAGCAGCTTAGCAGGCCTGAACACTGAAGCTTTCTTT. This gives the protein CASSLAGLNTEAFF.

The chain employs TRBV23-1 and TRBJ2-2, with TRBD1 identical over 8 bases. Being an ORF, TRBV23-1 has a function that is uncertain. Losses at the gene ends were 0 bases for V and 6 bases for J; bases not matched to a gene: 6. This CDR3 contains 16 residues. CDR3 sequence: CASSQSKDREAGELFF. DNA of the CDR3: TGCGCCAGCAGTCAATCGAAGGACAGGGAGGCCGGGGAGCTGTTTTTT.

The chain links TRBV6-6 to TRBJ1-4, with 8 bases that match TRBD1. The CDR3 has 16 amino acids. J lost 7 bases, V lost 0 bases, and 7 bases had no gene match. CDR1 and CDR2 (germline): MNHNY, SVGAGI (reference sequence). The CDR3 protein is CASSYSRTGQVEKLFF. The CDR3 DNA is TGTGCCAGCAGTTACTCGCGGACAGGGCAAGTTGAAAAACTGTTTTTT.

CDR3 in amino acids: CASSQGQGVGGYTF. CDR3 coding DNA: TGTGCCAGCAGCCAAGGACAGGGTGTCGGTGGCTACACCTTC. The rearrangement uses TRBV3-1 (or the pseudogene TRBV3-2) and TRBJ1-2; 7 positions agree with TRBD1. This CDR3 spans 14 amino acids. The germline CDR1 and CDR2 sequences are LGHDT and YNNKEL (reference sequence). After removal of 1 base from V and 7 bases from J, the junction contained 6 bases not matched to a gene.

V gene TRBV19 combines with J gene TRBJ2-5; a possible D gene is TRBD1 (6 bases). This CDR3 region has 12 residues. Per the germline V gene, CDR1 is LNHDA and CDR2 is SQIVND (reference sequence). V was clipped by 4 bases and J by 5 bases, with 8 bases between them. The CDR3 protein is CASSTQGETQYF. The DNA of the CDR3 is TGTGCCAGTAGTACCCAGGGGGAGACCCAGTACTTC.

The genes are TRBV5-5 and TRBJ2-3; either TRBD1 or TRBD2 may supply D (5 bases each). V was clipped by 5 bases and J by 2 bases, with 12 bases between them. CDR1 and CDR2 from the germline V gene are SGHKS and YYEKEE (reference sequence). The CDR3 runs to 14 residues. The CDR3 reads CASRLRDLTDTQYF. The CDR3 DNA is TGTGCCAGCAGACTCCGGGACCTCACAGATACGCAGTATTTT. Together with reference TRBV5-5 and TRBJ2-3, the CDR3 gives the full variable domain: DAGVTQSPTHLIKTRGQQVTLRCSPISGHKSVSWYQQVLGQGPQFIFQYYEKEERGRGNFPDRFSARQFPNYSSELNVNALLLGDSALYLCASRLRDLTDTQYFGPGTRLTVL.

V usage is TRBV4-1 and J usage is TRBJ1-3; possibly TRBD1 for D (5 bases). Between the trimmed V and J ends, which lost 1 base and 3 bases, there was a span of 16 bases. The CDR3 spans 17 residues. Looked up from germline, CDR1 is MGHRA and CDR2 is YSYEKL. The CDR3 region has the DNA TGCGCCAGCAGCCAAGGTCGGGCCACTGGGGGTGGAAACACCATATATTTT. Amino acid sequence: CASSQGRATGGGNTIYF.

The chain carries TRBV4-2 and TRBJ2-1, with a weak D call TRBD2 (6 bases). The CDR3 length is 16 residues. V was cut by 0 bases and J by 4 bases, with 13 bases left in between. Germline values: CDR1 LGHNA, CDR2 YNFKEQ. For the CDR3, the DNA is TGTGCCAGCAGCCAAGATTATGGGACTGGATACAATGAGCAGTTCTTC. Amino acid sequence: CASSQDYGTGYNEQFF.

The chain links TRBV28 to TRBJ1-4, with 11 nucleotides matching TRBD1. CDR3 size: 14 residues. V trimming: 8 bases; J trimming: 5 bases; junction bases outside the gene matches: 4. Per the germline V gene, CDR1 is MDHEN and CDR2 is SYDVKM. The CDR3 nucleotides are TGTGCCAGCTGGACAGGGGGCGAAAATGAAAAACTGTTTTTT. Amino acids: CASWTGGENEKLFF.

This clone has more than one count but fewer than ten. This chain uses TRBV4-1 with TRBJ1-5; maybe TRBD1 (5 bases). V was shortened by 4 bases and J by 0 bases, with 16 bases between the two germline ends. The CDR3 has 17 residues. Germline-derived CDR1 and CDR2 are MGHRA and YSYEKL. The CDR3 loop reads CASSPRDSAYSNQPQHF. In nucleotides, the CDR3 is TGCGCCAGCAGCCCCCGTGACAGCGCCTATAGCAATCAGCCCCAGCATTTT.

The CDR3 is CASSIGQGFNSPLHF. DNA of the CDR3: TGTGCCAGTAGTATTGGACAGGGCTTTAATTCACCCCTCCACTTT. This chain connects TRBV19 to TRBJ1-6, with TRBD1 matching over 8 bases. Germline CDR1 and CDR2: LNHDA and SQIVND (reference sequence). Trimming at V came to 3 bases and at J to 6 bases, leaving 4 bases not matched to a gene. This CDR3 has 15 amino acids.

The V gene is TRBV7-9, the J gene TRBJ1-5; D gene uncertain. Trimming took off 3 bases at V and 5 bases at J, with 14 bases between the two ends. This CDR3 has 15 amino acids. The V gene's germline CDR1 is SEHNR and CDR2 FQNEAQ (reference sequence). The CDR3 region has the DNA TGTGCCAGCAGCTTTGGGATAGGGTCGGATCAGCCCCAGCATTTT. Its translation is CASSFGIGSDQPQHF. Filled out from reference TRBV7-9 and TRBJ1-5, the complete variable domain reads DTGVSQNPRHKITKRGQNVTFRCDPISEHNRLYWYRQTLGQGPEFLTYFQNEAQLEKSRLLSDRFSAERPKGSFSTLEIQRTEQGDSAMYLCASSFGIGSDQPQHFGDGTRLSIL.

The chain has TRBV5-6 and TRBJ2-2; 13 positions agree with TRBD2. Germline CDR1 and CDR2: SGHDT and YYEEEE. This CDR3 is built from 16 residues. Losses at the gene ends were 3 bases for V and 6 bases for J; bases not matched to a gene: 5. The CDR3 nucleotides are TGTGCCAGCAGCTCCTCCGGGACTAGCGGGGCCGGGGAGCTGTTTTTT. This codes for CASSSSGTSGAGELFF.

The chain has TRBV19 and TRBJ1-5; TRBD1 matches at 8 bases. The J segment lost 2 bases and the V segment lost 6 bases, leaving 3 bases of the junction unmatched. The CDR3 is 14 amino acids. Looked up from germline, CDR1 is LNHDA and CDR2 is SQIVND (reference sequence). CDR3 region: CASRGTGRNQPQHF. The DNA for the CDR3 is TGTGCCAGTAGGGGGACAGGCCGCAATCAGCCCCAGCATTTT.

This chain uses TRBV6-5 with TRBJ1-1, with TRBD1 identical over 9 bases. J lost 6 bases, V lost 6 bases, and 8 bases had no gene match. The CDR3 covers 14 residues. Germline lookup yields CDR1 MNHEY and CDR2 SVGAGI. The CDR3 reads CASREDRGGAEAFF. The CDR3 DNA reads TGTGCCAGCAGGGAGGACAGGGGAGGCGCTGAAGCTTTCTTT.

The chain combines TRBV10-1 with TRBJ2-5; no reliable D call. V dropped 7 bases and J dropped 5 bases, with 14 bases sitting between them. Per germline, CDR1 WNHNN and CDR2 SYGVQD (reference sequence). This CDR3 has 13 residues. The CDR3 spells CASIFGKLETQYF. The CDR3 bases are TGCGCCAGCATATTTGGGAAGTTGGAGACCCAGTACTTC.